These 22 T cell receptor beta chains were all obtained from the same sample, sequenced in a study of T cell responses to AZD1222 COVID-19 vaccine. The assay was immunoSEQ multiplex PCR, and TCRdb's table has in-frame clones only and misses some. The sample has about 110,000 clones; under 95% are singletons. The sequencing used peripheral blood, collected on day 0 of AZD1222 vaccination. Receptors originate from an adult in good health.

The chain joins TRBV24-1 to TRBJ1-5; TRBD1 agrees at 7 bases. Germline V gene data show CDR1 as KGHDR and CDR2 as SFDVKD. V trimming: 4 bases; J trimming: 2 bases; junction bases outside the gene matches: 10. The length of the CDR3 is 17 residues. CDR3 in amino acids: CATSDPDRRSRNQPQHF. In nucleotides, the CDR3 is TGTGCCACCAGTGACCCGGACAGGAGGTCTCGCAATCAGCCCCAGCATTTT.

This clone was observed a few times. The V gene is TRBV2, the J gene TRBJ2-7; D uncertain. CDR3 length: 13 residues. V was shortened by 4 bases and J by 0 bases, with 7 bases between the two germline ends. The germline gives CDR1 SNHLY, CDR2 FYNNEI. CDR3 sequence reads: CASSAPFSYEQYF. The CDR3 DNA sequence: TGTGCCAGCAGTGCACCTTTCTCCTACGAGCAGTACTTC.

In this sample, this clone turned up once. The rearrangement joins TRBV5-8 to TRBJ2-3; tentatively, D is TRBD1 or TRBD2 (5 bases each). Germline V gene data show CDR1 as SGHTS and CDR2 as YDEGEE. With 3 bases removed from V and 0 bases from J, the gap between germline ends came to 17 bases. This CDR3 contains 17 residues. This CDR3 reads CASSSGRVRPSTDTQYF. Here the CDR3 DNA reads TGTGCCAGCAGCTCGGGGCGGGTCAGACCTAGCACAGATACGCAGTATTTT.

The gene calls are TRBV19 and TRBJ1-5; a weak D match, TRBD1 (5 bases). The CDR3 runs to 14 residues. CDR1 is LNHDA, CDR2 SQIVND, per germline (reference sequence). V was cut by 7 bases and J by 5 bases, with 15 bases left in between. The CDR3 spells CASNRGEFDQPQHF. Here the CDR3 DNA reads TGTGCCAGTAATAGAGGGGAATTCGATCAGCCCCAGCATTTT.

V usage is TRBV7-2 and J usage is TRBJ1-5; D is unclear. V dropped 2 bases and J dropped 3 bases, with 8 bases sitting between them. The CDR3 is made up of 14 amino acids. Germline CDR1 is SGHTA and CDR2 is FQGNSA. The CDR3 region has the DNA TGTGCCAGCAGCTTACTGGCGGTCAATCAGCCCCAGCATTTT. This sequence encodes CASSLLAVNQPQHF.

The J gene is TRBJ2-2, the V gene TRBV10-3, with 8 positions matching TRBD1. This CDR3 comprises 15 residues. Germline V gene sequence: CDR1 ENHRY, CDR2 SYGVKD. Germline trimming cut 4 bases from V and 5 bases from J; bases unmatched to any gene: 6. As DNA, the CDR3 is TGTGCCATCAGTGGTTCACAGGGGGGTACCGGGGAGCTGTTTTTT. Translating gives CAISGSQGGTGELFF.

This chain's CDR3 is CASSSDGGFTDTQYF. The CDR3 DNA follows: TGTGCCAGTAGCTCGGACGGAGGTTTCACAGATACGCAGTATTTT. This chain connects TRBV19 to TRBJ2-3; tentative D call: TRBD2 (5 bases). V shed 6 bases and J shed 2 bases, with 15 bases lying between them. CDR1 and CDR2 from the germline V gene are LNHDA and SQIVND (reference sequence). This CDR3 is built from 15 residues.

V usage is TRBV2 and J usage is TRBJ1-3; 9 nucleotides align to TRBD1. The germline gives CDR1 SNHLY, CDR2 FYNNEI. The J segment lost 1 base and the V segment lost 6 bases, leaving 7 bases of the junction unmatched. CDR3 length: 16 amino acids. This CDR3 is CASRDPGQGSGNTIYF. CDR3 DNA sequence: TGTGCCAGCAGAGATCCGGGACAGGGATCTGGAAACACCATATATTTT.

The chain uses TRBV5-8 and TRBJ1-1; no definite D call. This CDR3 region has 14 residues. Germline V gives CDR1 SGHTS, CDR2 YDEGEE. V was clipped by 4 bases and J by 6 bases, with 16 bases between them. This CDR3 is CASSPTYGWAEAFF. The DNA of the CDR3 is TGTGCCAGCAGCCCAACTTATGGATGGGCTGAAGCTTTCTTT.

The chain uses TRBV19 and TRBJ2-2; unclear D gene. This CDR3 has 15 amino acids. With 7 bases removed from V and 0 bases from J, the gap between germline ends came to 12 bases. Germline V lookup: CDR1 LNHDA, CDR2 SQIVND (reference sequence). Here the CDR3 reads CASTPDGANTGELFF. The CDR3 nucleotides are TGTGCCAGTACTCCGGACGGCGCGAACACCGGGGAGCTGTTTTTT.

This chain joins TRBV5-1 and TRBJ2-2, with D possibly being TRBD1 (6 bases). Germline V gene lookup returns CDR1 SGHRS and CDR2 YFSETQ. This CDR3 has 14 amino acids. V was clipped by 3 bases and J by 6 bases, with 12 bases between them. In DNA form, the CDR3 reads TGCGCCAGCAGCTCGTTCCAGGGGCCCGGGGAGCTGTTTTTT. Its protein is CASSSFQGPGELFF.

The chain has TRBV20-1 and TRBJ2-5; D is unresolved. The CDR3 sequence is 10 residues long. Trimming pared 3 bases from V and 6 bases from J, leaving 5 bases between. CDR1 and CDR2 (germline): DFQATT, SNEGSKA (reference sequence). CDR3 coding DNA: TGCAGTGCTAGTTTCCAGACCCAGTACTTC. As protein: CSASFQTQYF.

The chain is built from TRBV6-6 and TRBJ1-1; D unresolved. The CDR3 contains 14 residues. CDR1 and CDR2 from the germline V gene are MNHNY and SVGAGI (reference sequence). Between the trimmed V and J ends, which lost 2 bases and 1 base, there was a span of 8 bases. This chain's CDR3 is CASSYGLRNTEAFF. CDR3 in DNA: TGTGCCAGCAGTTACGGGCTGAGGAACACTGAAGCTTTCTTT.

The rearrangement joins TRBV7-3 to TRBJ2-6; tentatively, D is TRBD2 (5 bases). CDR1 is SGHTA and CDR2 is FQGTGA in the germline V gene. This CDR3 has 17 amino acids. Trimming stripped 1 base from V and 0 bases from J, with 10 bases between. CDR3 residues: CASSLSIGLSGANVLTF. In nucleotides, the CDR3 is TGTGCCAGCAGCTTAAGCATTGGACTCTCTGGGGCCAACGTCCTGACTTTC.

CDR3 DNA: TGTGCCAGCAGCCTTCCGTTCGAGGGACAGGGAGTCTATGGCTACACCTTC. Translation gives CASSLPFEGQGVYGYTF. The chain employs TRBV4-2 and TRBJ1-2; 9 bases align to TRBD1. Trimming took 4 bases from V and 4 from J; bases not matched to a gene: 13. The germline V gene encodes CDR1 LGHNA and CDR2 YNFKEQ. The CDR3 covers 17 residues.

The chain uses TRBV14 and TRBJ1-3; no clear D. CDR1 is SGHDN and CDR2 is FVKESK in the germline V gene. V shed 1 base and J shed 0 bases, with 1 base lying between them. This CDR3 is built from 13 residues. CDR3: CASSQVSGNTIYF. CDR3 bases: TGTGCCAGCAGCCAAGTCTCTGGAAACACCATATATTTT.

This chain uses TRBV9 with TRBJ1-3; D is unresolved. The CDR3 runs to 14 residues. V lost 4 bases and J lost 2, with 10 bases in between. Looked up from germline, CDR1 is SGDLS and CDR2 is YYNGEE. The CDR3 sequence: CASSKSFTGNTIYF. The CDR3 DNA sequence: TGTGCCAGCAGCAAAAGTTTCACTGGAAACACCATATATTTT.

The chain is built from TRBV28 and TRBJ2-2; 11 nucleotides agree with TRBD2. The CDR3 has 18 residues. In germline, CDR1 is MDHEN, CDR2 SYDVKM. V lost 6 bases and J lost 5; bases outside the gene matches: 14. CDR3 sequence reads: CASSSLLAGGSGTGELFF. CDR3 nucleotide sequence: TGTGCCAGCAGCTCACTTCTAGCGGGAGGCTCCGGAACCGGGGAGCTGTTTTTT.

The chain carries TRBV27 and TRBJ1-5; no reliable D call. Trimming cost V 2 bases and J 7 bases, with 12 bases left between them. The germline CDR1 and CDR2 sequences are MNHEY and SMNVEV (reference sequence). This CDR3 comprises 14 residues. The CDR3 bases are TGTGCCAGCAGTTTAGTATCTGGGCGACAGCCCCAGCATTTT. As protein: CASSLVSGRQPQHF.

Only one count was recorded for this clone. The chain links TRBV3-1 (or the pseudogene TRBV3-2) to TRBJ1-1; D is undetermined. Trimming stripped 4 bases from V and 2 bases from J, with 11 bases between. This CDR3 spans 14 amino acids. Looked up from germline, CDR1 is LGHDT and CDR2 is YNNKEL (reference sequence). The CDR3 DNA reads as TGTGCCAGCAGCCCCCTGGGCCTCAACACTGAAGCTTTCTTT. Translating gives CASSPLGLNTEAFF.

This clone came up once. This rearrangement joins TRBV2 to TRBJ2-1, with 12 bases matching TRBD2. This CDR3 has 13 amino acids. Germline trimming cut 6 bases from V and 10 bases from J; bases unmatched to any gene: 4. Looked up from germline, CDR1 is SNHLY and CDR2 is FYNNEI. CDR3 nucleotide sequence: TGTGCCAGCAGCGGAGGACTAGCGGGAGAGCAGTTCTTC. Translating it yields CASSGGLAGEQFF.

The chain employs TRBV18 and TRBJ1-4; D is perhaps TRBD1 (6 bases). Trimming stripped 4 bases from V and 5 bases from J, with 14 bases between. Germline CDR1 KGHSH, CDR2 LQKENI. The CDR3 spans 15 residues. The CDR3 reads CASSRLQGENEKLFF. DNA of the CDR3: TGTGCCAGCTCACGCTTACAGGGAGAAAATGAAAAACTGTTTTTT.